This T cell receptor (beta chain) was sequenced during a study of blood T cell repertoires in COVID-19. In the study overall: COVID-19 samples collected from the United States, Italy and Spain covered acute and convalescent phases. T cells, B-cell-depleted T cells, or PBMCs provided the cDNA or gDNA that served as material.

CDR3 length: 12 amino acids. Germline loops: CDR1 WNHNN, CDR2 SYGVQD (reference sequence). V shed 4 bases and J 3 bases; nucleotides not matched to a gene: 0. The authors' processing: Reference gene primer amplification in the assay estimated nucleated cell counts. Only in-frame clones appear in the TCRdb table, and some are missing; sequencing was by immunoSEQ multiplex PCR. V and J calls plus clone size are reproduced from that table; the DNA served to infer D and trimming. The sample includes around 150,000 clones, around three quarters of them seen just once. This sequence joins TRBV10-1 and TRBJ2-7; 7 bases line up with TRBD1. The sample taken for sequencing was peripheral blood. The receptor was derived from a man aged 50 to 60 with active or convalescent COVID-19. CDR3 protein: CASSGDSYEQYF. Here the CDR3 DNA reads TGCGCCAGCAGTGGGGACAGCTACGAGCAGTACTTC.